The 26 T cell receptor beta chains in this list originate from one sample, sequenced in a study of T cell responses to AZD1222 COVID-19 vaccine. Measured with immunoSEQ multiplex PCR; TCRdb has only the in-frame clones, and not every one. Of fewer than 150,000 clones detected, 87% appear once; the ten largest clones hold approximately 1.4%. Sample: peripheral blood, taken on day 0 of AZD1222 vaccination. The receptors stem from an adult in good health.

This clone was seen a single time. The gene calls are TRBV5-1 and TRBJ1-1, with 7 bases matching TRBD1. The CDR3 covers 14 residues. Looked up from germline, CDR1 is SGHRS and CDR2 is YFSETQ. V lost 4 bases to trimming and J lost 3 bases; unmatched junction nucleotides: 6. CDR3 protein: CASSAPTGDTEAFF. CDR3 sequence (DNA): TGCGCCAGCAGCGCTCCTACAGGGGACACTGAAGCTTTCTTT. Full variable domain (rest looked up from reference TRBV5-1 and TRBJ1-1): KAGVTQTPRYLIKTRGQQVTLSCSPISGHRSVSWYQQTPGQGLQFLFEYFSETQRNKGNFPGRFSGRQFSNSRSEMNVSTLELGDSALYLCASSAPTGDTEAFFGQGTRLTVV.

For the CDR3, the DNA is TGTGCCAGCAGCTGGACTAGCCTGGGCACAGATACGCAGTATTTT. Translating it yields CASSWTSLGTDTQYF. The V and J genes are TRBV7-2 and TRBJ2-3, with TRBD2 identical over 8 bases. The ends lost 4 bases at V and 1 base at J; junction bases unmatched: 4. The CDR3 spans 15 residues. Germline CDR1 is SGHTA and CDR2 is FQGNSA.

By share of the sample, this clone is medium-sized. The CDR3 spells CASSFNRGAEAFF. CDR3 nucleotide sequence: TGTGCCAGCTCATTTAACAGGGGTGCTGAAGCTTTCTTT. J is TRBJ1-1 and V is TRBV6-5; 7 bases map to TRBD1. V dropped 8 bases and J dropped 6; count of bases not matched to a gene: 9. This CDR3 has 13 amino acids. The germline CDR1 and CDR2 sequences are MNHEY and SVGAGI.

V usage is TRBV5-1 and J usage is TRBJ2-5; no firm D call. Between the trimmed V and J ends, which lost 0 bases and 3 bases, there was a span of 12 bases. The CDR3 contains 15 residues. Per germline, CDR1 SGHRS and CDR2 YFSETQ. CDR3 region: CASSLGSAGEETQYF. CDR3 DNA sequence: TGCGCCAGCAGCTTGGGCTCGGCAGGAGAAGAGACCCAGTACTTC. Full variable domain (outside the CDR3, taken from reference TRBV5-1 and TRBJ2-5): KAGVTQTPRYLIKTRGQQVTLSCSPISGHRSVSWYQQTPGQGLQFLFEYFSETQRNKGNFPGRFSGRQFSNSRSEMNVSTLELGDSALYLCASSLGSAGEETQYFGPGTRLLVL.

The genes are TRBV6-1 and TRBJ2-1; TRBD2 matches 9 bases. Germline V gene data show CDR1 as MNHNS and CDR2 as SASEGT. V trimming: 2 bases; J trimming: 4 bases; junction bases outside the gene matches: 3. CDR3 length: 15 residues. CDR3 region: CASSELSGGYNEQFF. The CDR3, as DNA: TGTGCCAGCAGTGAATTAAGCGGGGGGTACAATGAGCAGTTCTTC.

The chain employs TRBV5-4 and TRBJ1-1, with a possible D match to TRBD1 (5 bases). Looked up from germline, CDR1 is SGHNT and CDR2 is YYREEE (reference sequence). Trimming cost V 0 bases and J 0 bases, with 9 bases left between them. This CDR3 comprises 15 residues. CDR3 amino acids: CASSLVQGVNTEAFF. CDR3 DNA: TGTGCCAGCAGCTTGGTCCAGGGAGTGAACACTGAAGCTTTCTTT.

The chain uses TRBV5-4 and TRBJ1-5; tentative D call: TRBD1 (5 bases). The CDR3 is 15 residues long. Germline V lookup: CDR1 SGHNT, CDR2 YYREEE (reference sequence). V lost 3 bases, J lost 2 bases, and 12 bases lay in between. This CDR3 reads CASSSTGAGNQPQHF. CDR3 coding DNA: TGTGCCAGCAGCTCCACCGGGGCCGGCAATCAGCCCCAGCATTTT.

The rearrangement uses TRBV3-1 (or the pseudogene TRBV3-2) and TRBJ2-3; D might be TRBD2 (7 bases). V shed 0 bases and J shed 1 base, with 11 bases lying between them. The length of the CDR3 is 16 residues. CDR1 and CDR2 (germline): LGHDT, YNNKEL (reference sequence). The CDR3 DNA reads as TGTGCCAGCAGCCAAGAGACGGGGGGCCGCACAGATACGCAGTATTTT. Translation: CASSQETGGRTDTQYF.

With respect to this clone: In the same sample, other DNA sequences code for this CDR3. V usage is TRBV7-3 and J usage is TRBJ1-1, with unresolved D. V was clipped by 3 bases and J by 1 base, with 6 bases between them. The CDR3 is 13 residues long. Germline lookup yields CDR1 SGHTA and CDR2 FQGTGA. In DNA, the CDR3 is TGTGCCAGCAGCTTGGGGTCGAACACTGAAGCTTTCTTT. This translates into CASSLGSNTEAFF.

A few counts support this clone. V usage is TRBV27 and J usage is TRBJ1-1, with D unclear. V shed 1 base and J shed 1 base, with 16 bases lying between them. Germline loops: CDR1 MNHEY, CDR2 SMNVEV (reference sequence). The CDR3 runs to 17 residues. CDR3 in DNA: TGTGCCAGCAGTTTATTTTCTGGCACCCCGGGGAACACTGAAGCTTTCTTT. Amino acids: CASSLFSGTPGNTEAFF.

This clone has only a few counts. The rearrangement joins TRBV6-1 to TRBJ1-2, with 8 bases lining up with TRBD1. Trimming at V came to 6 bases and at J to 2 bases, leaving 5 bases not matched to a gene. CDR1 is MNHNS, CDR2 SASEGT, per germline. The length of the CDR3 is 14 residues. CDR3 DNA: TGTGCCAGCAGCCCGGACAGGGCAAACTATGGCTACACCTTC. It yields the protein CASSPDRANYGYTF.

This rearrangement joins TRBV4-3 to TRBJ1-1; the D gene is possibly TRBD1 (5 bases). The germline CDR1 and CDR2 sequences are LGHNA and YSLEER. V was clipped by 4 bases and J by 2 bases, with 14 bases between them. This CDR3 comprises 15 residues. The CDR3, as DNA: TGCGCCAGCAGCCCAACCGGGACCACAAACACTGAAGCTTTCTTT. Translating it yields CASSPTGTTNTEAFF.

This sequence joins TRBV2 and TRBJ1-6, with TRBD1 matching over 7 bases. CDR1 and CDR2 (germline): SNHLY, FYNNEI. Trimming cost V 6 bases and J 6 bases; bases outside gene matches: 5. This CDR3 region has 14 residues. The chain's CDR3 is CASSRGQPNSPLHF. DNA of the CDR3: TGTGCCAGCAGCCGGGGACAGCCTAATTCACCCCTCCACTTT.

The chain's CDR3 is CASSEARFQGEYF. For the CDR3, the DNA is TGTGCCAGCAGTGAAGCTCGTTTCCAGGGCGAGTACTTC. The chain recombines TRBV2 with TRBJ2-7; tentative D call: TRBD1 (5 bases). The CDR3 has 13 amino acids. With 0 bases removed from V and 11 bases from J, the gap between germline ends came to 14 bases. The V gene's germline CDR1 is SNHLY and CDR2 FYNNEI.

This chain joins TRBV15 and TRBJ1-3, with 7 bases aligning to TRBD1. From germline, CDR1 is LNHNV and CDR2 YYDKDF (reference sequence). J gave up 4 bases and V 0 bases, and 6 bases lay outside the gene matches. The CDR3 length is 16 residues. CDR3 amino acids: CATSRDLGTAGNTIYF. CDR3 DNA sequence: TGTGCCACCAGCAGAGATCTCGGGACAGCCGGAAACACCATATATTTT.

The V call is TRBV7-9, the J call TRBJ1-6, with D perhaps matching TRBD1 (5 bases). The CDR3 loop spans 16 amino acids. The germline CDR1 and CDR2 sequences are SEHNR and FQNEAQ (reference sequence). Trimming shortened V by 3 bases and J by 0 bases, and 9 bases separated the two germline ends. The chain's CDR3 is CASSLGGSSYNSPLHF. The CDR3, as DNA: TGTGCCAGCAGCTTGGGGGGAAGCTCCTATAATTCACCCCTCCACTTT.

J is TRBJ1-5 and V is TRBV7-9; 10 nucleotides align to TRBD1. In germline, CDR1 is SEHNR, CDR2 FQNEAQ (reference sequence). V gave up 5 bases and J gave up 3 bases; unmatched junction bases: 7. The CDR3 is 16 residues long. The CDR3 reads CASSPGDRGVNQPQHF. The CDR3 nucleotides read TGTGCCAGCAGCCCCGGGGACAGGGGAGTCAATCAGCCCCAGCATTTT.

V is TRBV4-1 and J is TRBJ2-7, with TRBD1 identical over 10 bases. After removal of 2 bases from V and 1 base from J, the junction contained 2 bases not matched to a gene. CDR3 length: 15 residues. Germline values: CDR1 MGHRA, CDR2 YSYEKL. The CDR3 loop reads CASSQRTGGSYEQYF. DNA of the CDR3: TGCGCCAGCAGCCAAAGGACAGGGGGATCCTACGAGCAGTACTTC.

This clone was seen a few times. The chain couples TRBV30 to TRBJ1-4, with D possibly TRBD1 on 5 matching bases. This CDR3 has 12 residues. The V gene lost 8 bases and the J gene lost 8 bases, with 15 bases spanning the gap. Germline V CDR1 and CDR2: GTSNPN, SVGIG (reference sequence). The CDR3 is CALGLIEEKLFF. CDR3 in DNA: TGTGCCCTGGGACTTATAGAGGAAAAACTGTTTTTT.

The J gene is TRBJ1-1, the V gene TRBV5-1, with TRBD1 matching 7 bases. Germline V gene sequence: CDR1 SGHRS, CDR2 YFSETQ. The CDR3 consists of 17 residues. V gave up 0 bases and J gave up 1 base; unmatched junction bases: 9. The CDR3 DNA sequence: TGCGCCAGCAGCTTGGCCCCTCCCGGGACAGCGAACACTGAAGCTTTCTTT. It yields the protein CASSLAPPGTANTEAFF.

The CDR3 DNA sequence: TGTGCCAGCAGTCGGAGCGGGGGGGCCCGAAGCACAGATACGCAGTATTTT. Its protein is CASSRSGGARSTDTQYF. The chain uses TRBV7-8 and TRBJ2-3, with 10 bases lining up with TRBD2. Germline V lookup: CDR1 SGHVS, CDR2 FQNEAQ. The CDR3 consists of 17 residues. V was pared by 6 bases and J by 0 bases, with 9 bases of the junction left unmatched.

The chain combines TRBV2 with TRBJ2-7; a weak D match, TRBD1 (6 bases). The germline V gene encodes CDR1 SNHLY and CDR2 FYNNEI. The CDR3 is made up of 14 amino acids. The V end lost 6 bases, the J end lost 0 bases, and 12 bases lay between the germline ends. Written as DNA, the CDR3 is TGTGCCAGCAGGAGGGACACTGGCTCCTACGAGCAGTACTTC. This sequence encodes CASRRDTGSYEQYF.

This chain joins TRBV19 and TRBJ2-7; the D gene could be TRBD1 or TRBD2 (5 bases each). Germline CDR1 and CDR2: LNHDA and SQIVND (reference sequence). V shed 5 bases and J shed 2 bases, with 13 bases lying between them. The CDR3 consists of 14 residues. The CDR3, as DNA: TGTGCCAGTAGTGTCAGGGTGGAGGCCTACGAGCAGTACTTC. It codes for CASSVRVEAYEQYF.

This chain links TRBV7-8 with TRBJ1-4; D remains unclear. The V end lost 5 bases, the J end lost 3 bases, and 28 bases lay between the germline ends. CDR1 SGHVS and CDR2 FQNEAQ come from the germline V gene. This CDR3 contains 20 residues. This CDR3 is CASSPTPGSLIGRANEKLFF. The CDR3 DNA is TGTGCCAGCAGCCCCACCCCCGGGAGCCTCATTGGGCGAGCTAATGAAAAACTGTTTTTT. The complete variable domain, with remaining parts taken from reference TRBV7-8 and TRBJ1-4, reads GAGVSQSPRYKVAKRGQDVALRCDPISGHVSLFWYQQALGQGPEFLTYFQNEAQLDKSGLPSDRFFAERPEGSVSTLKIQRTQQEDSAVYLCASSPTPGSLIGRANEKLFFGSGTQLSVL.

V usage is TRBV29-1 and J usage is TRBJ1-5, with a possible D match to TRBD1 (6 bases). The CDR3 has 13 residues. V shed 5 bases and J shed 3 bases, with 11 bases lying between them. Germline V lookup: CDR1 SQVTM, CDR2 ANQGSEA. The CDR3 protein is CSVTGQNNQPQHF. CDR3 nucleotide sequence: TGCAGCGTTACAGGACAGAACAATCAGCCCCAGCATTTT.

The chain combines TRBV15 with TRBJ2-4; D remains ambiguous. Germline CDR1 and CDR2: LNHNV and YYDKDF (reference sequence). Between the trimmed V and J ends, which lost 1 base and 9 bases, there was a span of 10 bases. CDR3 size: 13 residues. The CDR3 loop is CATSRAEPAIQYF. DNA of the CDR3: TGTGCCACCAGCAGAGCAGAACCGGCCATTCAGTACTTC.